This TCR beta chain came from a study of T cell changes during pregnancy in multiple sclerosis. Clones were sequenced by immunoSEQ multiplex PCR, and TCRdb holds only the in-frame ones, with some missing. The top ten clones hold about 5.1% of a sample with 35,000 to 50,000 clones, roughly 88% of them seen once. In germline, CDR1 is SGHNT, CDR2 YYREEE (reference sequence). J gave up 8 bases and V 3 bases, and 8 bases lay outside the gene matches. The CDR3 runs to 15 residues. This specimen consisted of peripheral blood, obtained in the second trimester of pregnancy. The chain employs TRBV5-4 and TRBJ2-1, with TRBD1 matching over 10 bases. This TCR was sampled from a female donor in good health, enrolled as a control in a pregnancy study. This CDR3 reads CASSSPGQGVYEQFF. The CDR3, as DNA: TGTGCCAGCAGCTCGCCAGGACAGGGGGTGTATGAGCAGTTCTTC.